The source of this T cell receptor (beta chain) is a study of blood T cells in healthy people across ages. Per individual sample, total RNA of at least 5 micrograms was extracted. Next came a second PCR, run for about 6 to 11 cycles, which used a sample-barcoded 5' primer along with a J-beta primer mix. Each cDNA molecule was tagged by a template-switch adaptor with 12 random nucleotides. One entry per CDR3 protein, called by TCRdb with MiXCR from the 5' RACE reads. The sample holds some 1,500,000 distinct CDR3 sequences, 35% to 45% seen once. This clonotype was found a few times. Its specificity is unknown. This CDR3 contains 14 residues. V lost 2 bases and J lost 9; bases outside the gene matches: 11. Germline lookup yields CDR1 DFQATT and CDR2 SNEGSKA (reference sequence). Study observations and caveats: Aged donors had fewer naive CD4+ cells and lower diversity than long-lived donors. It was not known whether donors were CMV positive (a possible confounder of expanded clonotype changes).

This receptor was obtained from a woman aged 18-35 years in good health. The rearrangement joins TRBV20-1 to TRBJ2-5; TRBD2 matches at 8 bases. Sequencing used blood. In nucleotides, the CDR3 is TGCAGTGCTAGAATTAGCGGGACGGCGGGCTCCCAGTACTTC. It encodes CSARISGTAGSQYF.